A single sample is the source of the 13 T cell receptor beta chains below, sequenced in a study of T cells in Graves' hyperthyroidism and ophthalmopathy (dated by TCRdb to between 2017 and 2020). The receptor library was made with multiplex PCR. The listed sequencing device is Illumina HiSeq 2000. TCR beta CDR3 regions were amplified from RNA transcripts. The TCR CDR3 was subjected to a first round of RT-PCR using the HTBI primer set and the Qiagen OneStep RT-PCR kit. TCRdb reprocessed the public reads (quality trimming at Q25 with fastp, clone calling with MiXCR) and kept in-frame beta chains. Entries that share a CDR3 protein sequence are merged under the most common genes and DNA. The table for this sample lists 350,000 to 450,000 distinct CDR3 sequences; 11% to 15% of them were counted only once. In total, the top ten clones hold over 25% of the sample. Source material: blood. These receptor sequences come from a middle-aged man with Graves' ophthalmopathy.

In its sample, this clonotype was seen many times. The chain links TRBV7-2 to TRBJ2-7, with D perhaps TRBD1 (5 bases). Looked up from germline, CDR1 is SGHTA and CDR2 is FQGNSA. The CDR3 is 17 residues long. Deletions cut 2 bases from V and 4 bases from J, with 21 bases between. The CDR3 loop reads CASSLTHRGATAYEQYF. CDR3 in DNA: TGTGCCAGCAGCTTAACGCACCGAGGAGCGACAGCTTACGAGCAGTACTTC.

There are many counts of this clonotype. The chain recombines TRBV6-6 with TRBJ2-7; D is perhaps TRBD1 or TRBD2 (5 bases each). Germline V lookup: CDR1 MNHNY, CDR2 SVGAGI (reference sequence). The CDR3 sequence is 15 residues long. Trimming left V 2 bases short and J 2 bases short, with 13 bases between. The DNA of the CDR3 is TGTGCCAGCAGTTACGGGGACGGTCATACCTACGAGCAGTACTTC. It encodes CASSYGDGHTYEQYF.

This clonotype was seen at least ten times. J is TRBJ2-7 and V is TRBV20-1, with a possible D match to TRBD1 (8 bases). The CDR3 has 14 amino acids. From germline, CDR1 is DFQATT and CDR2 SNEGSKA (reference sequence). The germline V and J ends were trimmed by 6 bases and 6 bases, with 21 bases remaining between them. CDR3 coding DNA: TGCAGTGCCCGTAGGCGTACAGGGGGGGTCGAGCAGTACTTC. Its protein is CSARRRTGGVEQYF.

The rearrangement uses TRBV3-1 and TRBJ2-5, with no clear D. The CDR3 has 11 amino acids. Trimming pared 7 bases from V and 3 bases from J, leaving 6 bases between. Germline-derived CDR1 and CDR2 are LGHDT and YNNKEL (reference sequence). CDR3 in DNA: TGTGCCAGCACTCTAAAAGAGACCCAGTACTTC. Translating it yields CASTLKETQYF.

Ten or more counts support this clonotype. V is TRBV2 and J is TRBJ2-1, with D perhaps being TRBD1 or TRBD2 (5 bases each). Trimming took 10 bases from V and 2 from J, leaving 15 bases between them. The CDR3 spans 14 residues. The germline V gene encodes CDR1 SNHLY and CDR2 FYNNEI. DNA for the CDR3: TGTGCCACCACTAGGGGCGCGGCCTACAATGAGCAGTTCTTC. It yields the protein CATTRGAAYNEQFF.

This clonotype was seen at least ten times. The rearrangement links TRBV30 to TRBJ1-1; D unclear. Germline values: CDR1 GTSNPN, CDR2 SVGIG (reference sequence). V shed 4 bases and J shed 6 bases, with 9 bases lying between them. This CDR3 has 11 amino acids. The DNA for the CDR3 is TGTGCCTGGAACCTCGAGGCTGAAGCTTTCTTT. This gives the protein CAWNLEAEAFF. Full variable domain (remainder filled in from reference TRBV30 and TRBJ1-1): SQTIHQWPATLVQPVGSPLSLECTVEGTSNPNLYWYRQAAGRGLQLLFYSVGIGQISSEVPQNLSASRPQDRQFILSSKKLLLSDSGFYLCAWNLEAEAFFGQGTRLTVV.

The chain couples TRBV11-2 to TRBJ1-5; D gene ambiguous. The CDR3 length is 15 residues. Deletions cut 5 bases from V and 3 bases from J, with 14 bases between. Germline assignment: CDR1 SGHAT and CDR2 FQNNGV. The CDR3 sequence is CASSQVFQTNQPQHF. The CDR3 DNA follows: TGTGCCAGCAGCCAAGTTTTCCAGACCAATCAGCCCCAGCATTTT.

V and J are TRBV6-1 and TRBJ2-3; the D is unclear. The CDR3 loop spans 14 amino acids. Germline V lookup: CDR1 MNHNS, CDR2 SASEGT. The ends were cut back, 4 bases at V and 0 bases at J, with 8 bases in the middle. The CDR3 DNA sequence: TGTGCCAGCAGTGTTCCTTCGAGCACAGATACGCAGTATTTT. As protein: CASSVPSSTDTQYF.

This clonotype was counted many times. The chain joins TRBV20-1 to TRBJ1-5; D may be TRBD1 (5 bases). This CDR3 has 12 amino acids. V was pared by 6 bases and J by 11 bases, with 17 bases between. In germline, CDR1 is DFQATT, CDR2 SNEGSKA (reference sequence). Here the CDR3 DNA reads TGCAGTGCCCCAGGTCAGGGTACCGCCCAGCATTTT. It translates to CSAPGQGTAQHF.

About this clonotype: Likely a read error: the CDR3 ends without its conserved phenylalanine or tryptophan. The chain uses TRBV5-1 and TRBJ2-7, with 8 bases matching TRBD1. The trim removed 2 bases at V and 5 bases at J, leaving 12 bases unmatched. This CDR3 contains 16 residues. Germline V gene sequence: CDR1 SGHRS, CDR2 YFSETQ. CDR3 protein: CASSFNIGQGPHEQYL. CDR3 nucleotide sequence: TGCGCCAGCAGCTTTAATATAGGACAGGGTCCCCACGAGCAGTACCTC.

In this sample, this clonotype turned up a few times. This chain joins TRBV5-4 and TRBJ2-1, with D possibly being TRBD2 (6 bases). CDR3 size: 16 residues. The V end lost 5 bases, the J end lost 5 bases, and 20 bases lay between the germline ends. Germline CDR1 SGHNT, CDR2 YYREEE (reference sequence). CDR3 protein: CASSLALAGLDNEQFF. CDR3 nucleotide sequence: TGTGCCAGCAGTCTAGCCCTTGCGGGATTAGACAATGAGCAGTTCTTC. The complete variable domain, with remaining parts taken from reference TRBV5-4 and TRBJ2-1, reads ETGVTQSPTHLIKTRGQQVTLRCSSQSGHNTVSWYQQALGQGPQFIFQYYREEENGRGNFPPRFSGLQFPNYSSELNVNALELDDSALYLCASSLALAGLDNEQFFGPGTRLTVL.

This clonotype was picked up a small number of times. V is TRBV19 and J is TRBJ2-2, with TRBD2 as a possible D gene (5 bases). The CDR3 spans 15 residues. V was clipped by 7 bases and J by 1 base, with 13 bases between them. The germline V gene encodes CDR1 LNHDA and CDR2 SQIVND (reference sequence). For the CDR3, the DNA is TGTGCCAGTACATACGGCGGGCAGAACACCGGGGAGCTGTTTTTT. This translates into CASTYGGQNTGELFF.

The table lists this clonotype with many counts. V usage is TRBV4-1 and J usage is TRBJ2-7; 8 nucleotides align to TRBD2. CDR3 size: 15 residues. The trim removed 3 bases at V and 3 bases at J, leaving 7 bases unmatched. Per germline, CDR1 MGHRA and CDR2 YSYEKL. The CDR3 here is CASSHLLADDYEQYF. In DNA form, the CDR3 reads TGCGCCAGCAGCCACTTACTAGCGGACGACTACGAGCAGTACTTC.